These 25 T cell receptor beta chains share one sample of origin, sequenced in a study of blood T cell repertoires in COVID-19. Sequencing used immunoSEQ multiplex PCR; TCRdb keeps in-frame clones, though not all of them. The table has a few hundred thousand clones, around 90% seen once. The sample comprised peripheral blood. The source is a man aged 18 to 29 with active or convalescent COVID-19.

This rearrangement joins TRBV27 to TRBJ2-3; 7 positions agree with TRBD2. This CDR3 contains 16 residues. The V segment lost 9 bases and the J segment 2 bases; nucleotides outside the gene matches: 14. The germline V gene has CDR1 MNHEY and CDR2 SMNVEV (reference sequence). CDR3: CARGGRDFSHTDTQYF. The CDR3 nucleotides read TGTGCCAGGGGAGGGCGGGACTTTTCTCACACAGATACGCAGTATTTT.

On this clone itself: Within the sample, other DNA sequences also encode this same CDR3. The chain combines TRBV28 with TRBJ2-7; D uncertain. V was pared by 6 bases and J by 2 bases, with 5 bases between. CDR1 is MDHEN and CDR2 is SYDVKM in the germline V gene. The CDR3 totals 11 residues. Written as DNA, the CDR3 is TGTGCCAGCAGCTCCGCCTACGAGCAGTACTTC. Protein: CASSSAYEQYF.

The J gene is TRBJ2-5, the V gene TRBV20-1; D not certain. Trimming took 3 bases from V and 3 from J, leaving 5 bases between them. CDR3 length: 11 residues. Germline CDR1 is DFQATT and CDR2 is SNEGSKA (reference sequence). In nucleotides, the CDR3 is TGCAGTGCTAGGCCAGAAGAGACCCAGTACTTC. Translation gives CSARPEETQYF.

The gene calls are TRBV6-1 and TRBJ2-1; TRBD1 aligns across 8 bases. CDR1 is MNHNS, CDR2 SASEGT, per germline. Germline trimming cut 2 bases from V and 4 bases from J; bases unmatched to any gene: 13. The CDR3 covers 18 residues. CDR3 DNA sequence: TGTGCCAGCAGTGAATTCTCGACAGGGGACCTAGGGTACAATGAGCAGTTCTTC. Translation: CASSEFSTGDLGYNEQFF.

This clone has just a few counts. The chain recombines TRBV6-4 with TRBJ2-5, with D tentatively TRBD2 (5 bases). CDR3 length: 13 residues. CDR1 and CDR2 from the germline V gene are MRHNA and SNTAGT. V gave up 2 bases and J gave up 10 bases, with 14 bases separating them. CDR3 DNA sequence: TGTGCCAGCAGTGACACTCCAGAAGGAGGCCAGTACTTC. Its translation: CASSDTPEGGQYF.

In its sample, this clone was seen once. This chain joins TRBV5-5 and TRBJ1-5; 9 bases agree with TRBD1. Germline-derived CDR1 and CDR2 are SGHKS and YYEKEE (reference sequence). There are 14 residues in the CDR3. J gave up 4 bases and V 5 bases, and 4 bases lay outside the gene matches. CDR3 nucleotide sequence: TGTGCCAGCAGAGAGGGACAGGGAAATCAGCCCCAGCATTTT. It codes for CASREGQGNQPQHF.

CDR3 in DNA: TGTGCCAGCAGCCAGACTGGGACTAGCGGCTACAATGAGCAGTTCTTC. It translates to CASSQTGTSGYNEQFF. The rearrangement links TRBV3-1 (or the pseudogene TRBV3-2) to TRBJ2-1; 11 bases fit TRBD2. The CDR3 consists of 16 residues. J was trimmed by 3 bases and V by 3 bases; bases with no gene match: 4. Germline lookup yields CDR1 LGHDT and CDR2 YNNKEL (reference sequence).

V usage is TRBV10-3 and J usage is TRBJ2-4; tentatively, D is TRBD2 (5 bases). The CDR3 is made up of 13 amino acids. V lost 4 bases and J 7 bases, leaving 11 bases between the germline ends. Germline CDR1 and CDR2: ENHRY and SYGVKD. In DNA, the CDR3 is TGTGCCATCAGTGCAGGACTTACTAACATTCAGTACTTC. Amino acids: CAISAGLTNIQYF.

The genes are TRBV19 and TRBJ1-5; D perhaps matches TRBD1 (5 bases). Per the germline V gene, CDR1 is LNHDA and CDR2 is SQIVND (reference sequence). Deletions cut 6 bases from V and 3 bases from J, with 18 bases between. This CDR3 region has 16 residues. This CDR3 is CASSTVRGRNNQPQHF. For the CDR3, the DNA is TGTGCCAGTAGCACTGTGCGGGGGAGGAACAATCAGCCCCAGCATTTT.

This chain connects TRBV5-1 to TRBJ1-3, with 7 bases that match TRBD1. CDR1 SGHRS and CDR2 YFSETQ come from the germline V gene. Losses at the gene ends were 4 bases for V and 2 bases for J; bases not matched to a gene: 3. The CDR3 runs 14 residues. The CDR3 reads CASSLTGAGNTIYF. CDR3 nucleotides: TGCGCCAGCAGCCTCACAGGGGCTGGAAACACCATATATTTT.

V usage is TRBV18 and J usage is TRBJ2-7; 8 bases line up with TRBD1. J lost 5 bases, V lost 4 bases, and 7 bases had no gene match. The germline V gene encodes CDR1 KGHSH and CDR2 LQKENI. The CDR3 sequence is 14 residues long. CDR3 nucleotides: TGTGCCAGCTCACACGACAGGGGTACCCACGAGCAGTACTTC. Translating gives CASSHDRGTHEQYF.

The chain's CDR3 is CASSVDRVNTEAFF. DNA of the CDR3: TGTGCCAGCAGTGTTGACAGGGTGAACACTGAAGCTTTCTTT. This chain joins TRBV27 and TRBJ1-1; 7 nucleotides line up with TRBD1. This CDR3 region has 14 residues. After removal of 5 bases from V and 0 bases from J, the junction contained 3 bases not matched to a gene. The germline CDR1 and CDR2 sequences are MNHEY and SMNVEV (reference sequence).

The V gene is TRBV5-6, the J gene TRBJ2-1, with D possibly being TRBD2 (5 bases). Germline CDR1 is SGHDT and CDR2 is YYEEEE. V was trimmed by 4 bases and J by 6 bases, leaving 11 bases between them. The CDR3 runs 13 residues. This CDR3 reads CASSLTDFNEQFF. CDR3 DNA: TGTGCCAGCAGCCTTACGGACTTCAATGAGCAGTTCTTC.

This chain connects TRBV27 to TRBJ2-1, with 15 nucleotides matching TRBD2. This CDR3 is built from 15 residues. Looked up from germline, CDR1 is MNHEY and CDR2 is SMNVEV (reference sequence). V lost 5 bases, J lost 9 bases, and 5 bases stayed unmatched. This CDR3 reads CASSVGLAGGGEQFF. CDR3 nucleotide sequence: TGTGCCAGCAGTGTGGGACTAGCGGGGGGCGGTGAGCAGTTCTTC.

V is TRBV15 and J is TRBJ1-1; D perhaps matches TRBD1 (5 bases). Trimming cost V 3 bases and J 1 base, with 12 bases left between them. The CDR3 loop spans 15 amino acids. Germline CDR1 LNHNV, CDR2 YYDKDF (reference sequence). The chain's CDR3 is CATSSKTGGNTEAFF. DNA of the CDR3: TGTGCCACCAGCAGTAAAACGGGGGGGAACACTGAAGCTTTCTTT.

J is TRBJ2-7 and V is TRBV11-2; 7 nucleotides agree with TRBD1. V lost 5 bases to trimming and J lost 1 base; unmatched junction nucleotides: 5. The CDR3 loop spans 14 amino acids. In germline, CDR1 is SGHAT, CDR2 FQNNGV. CDR3 sequence (DNA): TGTGCCAGCAGCAATCGACAGGGTTCCTACGAGCAGTACTTC. This encodes CASSNRQGSYEQYF.

This chain links TRBV20-1 with TRBJ1-2, with D tentatively TRBD1 (5 bases). V gave up 3 bases and J gave up 3 bases, with 17 bases separating them. From germline, CDR1 is DFQATT and CDR2 SNEGSKA (reference sequence). The CDR3 spans 15 residues. The CDR3 nucleotides are TGCAGTGCTAGTATCTCTTCGGGGGTTTACTATGGCTACACCTTC. This translates into CSASISSGVYYGYTF.

This clone has a single count. The chain is built from TRBV9 and TRBJ1-2; no definite D call. The germline V gene has CDR1 SGDLS and CDR2 YYNGEE. V lost 6 bases to trimming and J lost 2 bases, with 11 bases between them. The CDR3 contains 13 residues. The CDR3 spells CASTLTENYGYTF. The CDR3 bases are TGTGCCAGCACCCTAACAGAGAACTATGGCTACACCTTC.

The chain couples TRBV3-1 (or the pseudogene TRBV3-2) to TRBJ2-3; D remains ambiguous. This CDR3 contains 17 residues. Germline-derived CDR1 and CDR2 are LGHDT and YNNKEL (reference sequence). Trimming cost V 1 base and J 5 bases, with 19 bases left between them. The DNA for the CDR3 is TGTGCCAGCAGCCAAGGGATTAGCCCGTGGGTAGGAGATACGCAGTATTTT. Protein product: CASSQGISPWVGDTQYF.

The chain employs TRBV7-9 and TRBJ2-1; a possible D gene is TRBD2 (6 bases). Germline CDR1 reads SEHNR; CDR2 reads FQNEAQ (reference sequence). Trimming shortened V by 1 base and J by 8 bases, and 12 bases separated the two germline ends. The CDR3 has 14 amino acids. The CDR3 DNA reads TGTGCCAGCAGCTTAGGGTGGGGGGTGGATGAGCAGTTCTTC. The encoded protein is CASSLGWGVDEQFF.

The chain has TRBV6-6 and TRBJ2-2; possibly TRBD1 for D (5 bases). The CDR3 runs 15 residues. Trimming took off 7 bases at V and 5 bases at J, with 17 bases between the two ends. Germline V gene lookup returns CDR1 MNHNY and CDR2 SVGAGI (reference sequence). The CDR3 nucleotides are TGTGCCAGCACTACGACAGCCCAGTGGACCGGGGAGCTGTTTTTT. As protein: CASTTTAQWTGELFF.

The CDR3 spells CASSRLAGGAGELFF. CDR3 in DNA: TGTGCCAGCAGTCGACTAGCGGGGGGGGCCGGGGAGCTGTTTTTT. The V and J genes are TRBV27 and TRBJ2-2, with 14 bases identical to TRBD2. The CDR3 loop spans 15 amino acids. The V segment lost 5 bases and the J segment 6 bases; nucleotides outside the gene matches: 2. CDR1 and CDR2 from the germline V gene are MNHEY and SMNVEV (reference sequence).

The J gene is TRBJ2-3, the V gene TRBV5-1, with D perhaps matching TRBD2 (6 bases). Trimming removed 0 bases at V and 1 base at J, with 12 bases between. This CDR3 contains 16 residues. Germline assignment: CDR1 SGHRS and CDR2 YFSETQ. This CDR3 reads CASSLALAVGTDTQYF. The CDR3 DNA reads TGCGCCAGCAGCTTGGCCTTAGCGGTAGGCACAGATACGCAGTATTTT.

The chain uses TRBV10-3 and TRBJ1-3; 10 bases align to TRBD1. The CDR3 runs to 16 residues. V lost 2 bases and J lost 4; bases outside the gene matches: 5. The germline V gene encodes CDR1 ENHRY and CDR2 SYGVKD. DNA for the CDR3: TGTGCCATCAGTGAGCCTGGACAGGGGGTAGGAAACACCATATATTTT. Protein: CAISEPGQGVGNTIYF.

V and J are TRBV28 and TRBJ2-5, with a possible D match to TRBD1 (5 bases). CDR1 is MDHEN, CDR2 SYDVKM, per germline. V lost 7 bases and J 8 bases, leaving 11 bases between the germline ends. This CDR3 region has 11 residues. CDR3 residues: CASTGKGTQYF. The CDR3 DNA follows: TGTGCCAGCACAGGGAAGGGTACCCAGTACTTC.